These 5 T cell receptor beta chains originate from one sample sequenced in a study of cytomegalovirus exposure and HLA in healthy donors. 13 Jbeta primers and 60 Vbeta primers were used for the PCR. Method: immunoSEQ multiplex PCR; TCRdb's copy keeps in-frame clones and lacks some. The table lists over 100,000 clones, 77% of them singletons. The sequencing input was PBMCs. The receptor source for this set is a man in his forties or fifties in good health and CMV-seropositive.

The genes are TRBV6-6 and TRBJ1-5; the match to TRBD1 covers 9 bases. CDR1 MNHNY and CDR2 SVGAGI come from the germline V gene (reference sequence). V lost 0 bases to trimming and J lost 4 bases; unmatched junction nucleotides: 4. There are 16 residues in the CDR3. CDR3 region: CASSYSIGTGNQPQHF. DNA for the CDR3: TGTGCCAGCAGTTACTCAATAGGGACAGGGAATCAGCCCCAGCATTTT.

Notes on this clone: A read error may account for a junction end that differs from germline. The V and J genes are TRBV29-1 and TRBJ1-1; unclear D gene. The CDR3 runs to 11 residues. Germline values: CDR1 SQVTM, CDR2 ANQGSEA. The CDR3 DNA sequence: TGCAGCGTCGGGGAGAACGCTGAAGCTTTCTTT. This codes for CSVGENAEAFF.

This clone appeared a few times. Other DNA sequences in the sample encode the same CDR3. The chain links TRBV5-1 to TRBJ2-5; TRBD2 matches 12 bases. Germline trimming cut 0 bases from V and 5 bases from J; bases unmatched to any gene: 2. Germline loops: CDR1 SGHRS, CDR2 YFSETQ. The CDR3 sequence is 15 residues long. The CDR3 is CASSLVLAGGETQYF. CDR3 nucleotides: TGCGCCAGCAGCTTGGTCCTAGCGGGGGGGGAGACCCAGTACTTC.

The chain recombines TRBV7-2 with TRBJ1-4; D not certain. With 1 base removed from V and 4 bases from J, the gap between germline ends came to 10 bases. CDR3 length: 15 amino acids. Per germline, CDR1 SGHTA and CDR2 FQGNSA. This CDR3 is CASSLGAANNEKLFF. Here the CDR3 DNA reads TGTGCCAGCAGCTTAGGGGCCGCAAATAATGAAAAACTGTTTTTT.

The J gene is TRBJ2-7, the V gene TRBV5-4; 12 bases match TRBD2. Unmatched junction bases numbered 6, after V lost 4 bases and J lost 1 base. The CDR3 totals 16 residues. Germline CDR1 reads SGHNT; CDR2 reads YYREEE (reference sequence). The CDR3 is CASSGRLAGDSYEQYF. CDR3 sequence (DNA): TGTGCCAGCAGCGGCCGACTAGCGGGGGATTCCTACGAGCAGTACTTC.